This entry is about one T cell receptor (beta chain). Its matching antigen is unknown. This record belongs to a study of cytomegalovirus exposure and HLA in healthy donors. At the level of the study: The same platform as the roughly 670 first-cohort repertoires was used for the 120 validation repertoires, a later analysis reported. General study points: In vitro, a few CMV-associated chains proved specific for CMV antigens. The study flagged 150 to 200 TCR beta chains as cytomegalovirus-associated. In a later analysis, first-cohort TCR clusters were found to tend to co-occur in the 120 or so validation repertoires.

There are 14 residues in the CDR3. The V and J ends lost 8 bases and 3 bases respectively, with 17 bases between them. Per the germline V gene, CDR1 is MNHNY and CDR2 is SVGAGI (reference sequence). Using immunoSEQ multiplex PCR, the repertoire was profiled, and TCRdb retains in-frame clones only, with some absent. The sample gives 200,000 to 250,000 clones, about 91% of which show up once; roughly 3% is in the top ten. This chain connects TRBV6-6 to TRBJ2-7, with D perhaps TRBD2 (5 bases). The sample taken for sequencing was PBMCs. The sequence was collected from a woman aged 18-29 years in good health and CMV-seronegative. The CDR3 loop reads CASHEGRIHYEQYF. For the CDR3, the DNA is TGTGCCAGCCATGAGGGCAGAATACACTACGAGCAGTACTTC.